This T cell receptor beta chain was documented in a study of T cells after yellow fever vaccination. Study at large: Fractions of limited cellularity were prepared by means of SMART-Seq v4 Ultra Low Input.

MiXCR, run by TCRdb on the 5' RACE reads, gives a single entry per CDR3 protein. The repertoire has under 600,000 distinct CDR3 sequences, about 13% of them found once; the top ten carry 11% to 15%. The CDR3 has 15 residues. Germline-derived CDR1 and CDR2 are SGDLS and YYNGEE. Between the trimmed V and J ends, which lost 0 bases and 2 bases, there was a span of 12 bases. This TCR came from a man younger than 45 who received the YFV17D yellow fever vaccine. The V and J genes are TRBV9 and TRBJ2-7; D is possibly TRBD2 (6 bases). The sequenced sample was PBMCs, obtained on the day of the yellow fever booster vaccination. CDR3 coding DNA: TGTGCCAGCAGCGTAGGGGGAGGACTACCCTACGAGCAGTACTTC. This sequence encodes CASSVGGGLPYEQYF.